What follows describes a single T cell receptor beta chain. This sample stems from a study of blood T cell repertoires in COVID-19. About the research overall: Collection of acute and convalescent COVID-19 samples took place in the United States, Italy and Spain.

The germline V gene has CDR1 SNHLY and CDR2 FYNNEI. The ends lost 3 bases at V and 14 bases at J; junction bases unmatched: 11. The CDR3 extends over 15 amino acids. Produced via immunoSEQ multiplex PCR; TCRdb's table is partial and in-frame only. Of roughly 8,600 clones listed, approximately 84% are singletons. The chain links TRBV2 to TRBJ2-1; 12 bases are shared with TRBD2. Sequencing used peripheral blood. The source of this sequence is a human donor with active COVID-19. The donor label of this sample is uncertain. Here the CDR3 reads CASSEQVLAGGREFF. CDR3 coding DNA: TGTGCCAGCAGTGAGCAGGTACTAGCGGGAGGACGGGAGTTCTTC.